A single sample gave rise to the 12 T cell receptor beta chains below, sequenced in a study of circulating and synovial CD4+ cells in juvenile arthritis. Method: immunoSEQ multiplex PCR; TCRdb's copy keeps in-frame clones and lacks some. The sample shows tens of thousands of clones, about 95% of them seen only once. Specimen: CD4+ T cells from blood. The receptors shown here come from a human donor with juvenile idiopathic arthritis.

This chain connects TRBV5-5 to TRBJ1-2, with TRBD1 as a possible D gene (5 bases). V was cut by 0 bases and J by 7 bases, with 16 bases left in between. Germline V gene lookup returns CDR1 SGHKS and CDR2 YYEKEE (reference sequence). This CDR3 comprises 15 residues. The CDR3 loop is CASSLGSAGSGGYTF. CDR3 sequence (DNA): TGTGCCAGCAGCTTGGGATCTGCAGGGTCCGGTGGCTACACCTTC.

The chain couples TRBV5-1 to TRBJ2-1; D is perhaps TRBD2 (6 bases). V was pared by 4 bases and J by 0 bases, with 11 bases between. This CDR3 region has 15 residues. Germline-derived CDR1 and CDR2 are SGHRS and YFSETQ. This CDR3 reads CASSLTRGSYNEQFF. DNA for the CDR3: TGCGCCAGCAGCCTGACTAGAGGCTCCTACAATGAGCAGTTCTTC.

The chain uses TRBV6-6 and TRBJ2-4, with no clear D. V was clipped by 2 bases and J by 9 bases, with 8 bases between them. This CDR3 is built from 12 residues. CDR1 and CDR2 (germline): MNHNY, SVGAGI (reference sequence). Here the CDR3 DNA reads TGTGCCAGCAGTTACCAAGAGGCCATTCAGTACTTC. Translation: CASSYQEAIQYF.

V is TRBV7-3 and J is TRBJ2-2, with 9 bases lining up with TRBD2. Germline V lookup: CDR1 SGHTA, CDR2 FQGTGA. The junction had 2 bases not matched to a gene; V was cut back by 5 bases and J by 4 bases. CDR3 length: 14 amino acids. The CDR3 sequence: CASSPTSGTGELFF. The CDR3 DNA reads as TGTGCCAGCAGCCCGACTAGCGGCACCGGGGAGCTGTTTTTT. Complete variable domain (other parts from reference TRBV7-3 and TRBJ2-2): GAGVSQTPSNKVTEKGKYVELRCDPISGHTALYWYRQSLGQGPEFLIYFQGTGAADDSGLPNDRFFAVRPEGSVSTLKIQRTERGDSAVYLCASSPTSGTGELFFGEGSRLTVL.

In nucleotides, the CDR3 is TGTGCCAGCAGCTCTTCGGGGGTTCTACGGGAAAAACTGTTTTTT. Protein product: CASSSSGVLREKLFF. The chain carries TRBV7-9 and TRBJ1-4; D may be TRBD1 (5 bases). Germline values: CDR1 SEHNR, CDR2 FQNEAQ (reference sequence). The V and J ends lost 4 bases and 8 bases respectively, with 17 bases between them. The CDR3 spans 15 residues.

This chain uses TRBV9 with TRBJ2-5, with 9 positions matching TRBD1. The CDR3 covers 15 residues. CDR1 and CDR2 from the germline V gene are SGDLS and YYNGEE. V dropped 0 bases and J dropped 5; count of bases not matched to a gene: 5. The CDR3 nucleotides read TGTGCCAGCAGCGTAGAGGGACAGGGCGCGGAGACCCAGTACTTC. Its protein product is CASSVEGQGAETQYF.

This chain joins TRBV27 and TRBJ2-5; 10 bases are a match to TRBD1. Germline trimming cut 3 bases from V and 0 bases from J; bases unmatched to any gene: 13. This CDR3 spans 19 amino acids. The germline CDR1 and CDR2 sequences are MNHEY and SMNVEV (reference sequence). CDR3 sequence: CASSFKAPGQGSYQETQYF. For the CDR3, the DNA is TGTGCCAGCAGTTTCAAAGCTCCGGGACAGGGGTCGTACCAAGAGACCCAGTACTTC.

The chain combines TRBV7-2 with TRBJ2-2; possible D gene TRBD1, 5 bases. Germline CDR1 is SGHTA and CDR2 is FQGNSA. Trimming took off 5 bases at V and 2 bases at J, with 12 bases between the two ends. The CDR3 runs to 15 residues. The chain's CDR3 is CASSQAQGNTGELFF. CDR3 nucleotide sequence: TGTGCCAGCAGCCAGGCCCAGGGAAACACCGGGGAGCTGTTTTTT.

J is TRBJ1-1 and V is TRBV10-3, with 8 bases lining up with TRBD1. J lost 4 bases, V lost 5 bases, and 15 bases had no gene match. CDR3 length: 17 amino acids. Germline CDR1 ENHRY, CDR2 SYGVKD. The CDR3 protein is CAISTGGLMGYSTEAFF. CDR3 bases: TGTGCCATCAGTACAGGGGGGCTTATGGGTTACTCCACTGAAGCTTTCTTT.

The rearrangement links TRBV7-6 to TRBJ1-2, with 12 positions matching TRBD1. V lost 5 bases and J lost 8; bases outside the gene matches: 9. The CDR3 covers 15 residues. CDR1 is SGHVS and CDR2 is FNYEAQ in the germline V gene. For the CDR3, the DNA is TGTGCCAGCAGCAGAACCGGGACAGGGGGCGAAGGCTACACCTTC. It codes for CASSRTGTGGEGYTF.

The genes are TRBV29-1 and TRBJ2-1, with a possible D match to TRBD1 (6 bases). Germline CDR1 is SQVTM and CDR2 is ANQGSEA. CDR3 length equals 15 residues. V dropped 4 bases and J dropped 4 bases, with 17 bases sitting between them. The CDR3 DNA is TGCAGCGTTGGCCGAGACAGGCTGATTTACAATGAGCAGTTCTTC. It specifies CSVGRDRLIYNEQFF.

This clone occurred once. The chain has TRBV12-5 and TRBJ2-7; TRBD2 matches 8 bases. Germline CDR1 reads LGHNT; CDR2 reads FRNRAP. V dropped 1 base and J dropped 9; count of bases not matched to a gene: 5. The CDR3 totals 13 residues. The CDR3 region is CASGLAGRGRQYF. CDR3 bases: TGTGCTAGTGGTTTGGCCGGGAGGGGGAGGCAGTACTTC.